These T cell receptor beta chains were read from a single sample in a study of CD8 T cells in Susac syndrome. TCRdb analysed the immunoSEQ multiplex PCR reads with MiXCR anew, one entry per CDR3 protein. The table records approximately 300,000 distinct CDR3 sequences, about nine tenths of them present only once. Sequencing used CD8+ T cells from PBMCs. The receptors derive from a human donor with multiple sclerosis. The CDR3 runs from the conserved cysteine through the conserved F or W. The D gene is left open where the match is weak. Some rows have no size entry. The others give once, few or many, or a class for an expanded clone.

NA	TRBV7-9	TRBJ1-2	NA	TGTGCCAGCAGCTTAGGCAATGTGGGCTACACCTTC	CASSLGNVGYTF
NA	TRBV12-3/TRBV12-4	TRBJ1-1	NA	TGTGCCAGCAGTTCCTCTACAGTGAACACTGAAGCTTTCTTT	CASSSSTVNTEAFF
NA	TRBV4-3	TRBJ2-1	NA	TGCGCCAGCAGCCAAGGGGTAGGGCCGATAAGTTACAATGAGCAGTTCTTC	CASSQGVGPISYNEQFF
NA	TRBV11-2	TRBJ2-6	NA	TGTGCCAGCAGCTTATCTGGGTTAGACTCTGGGGCCAACGTCCTGACTTTC	CASSLSGLDSGANVLTF
NA	TRBV20-1	TRBJ2-3	NA	TGCAGTGCTAAAGATACGCAGTATTTT	CSAKDTQYF
NA	TRBV5-6	TRBJ2-1	NA	TGTGCCAGCAGCTTCATAGGGTATCCTGGGTTTGCCTACAATGAGCAGTTCTTC	CASSFIGYPGFAYNEQFF
NA	TRBV29-1	TRBJ2-5	NA	TGCAGCGTTGAAGAAGGAGAAGAGACCCAGTACTTC	CSVEEGEETQYF
NA	TRBV3-1	TRBJ2-6	NA	TGTGCCAGCAGCCAAGTGGCCCCAGGGGACTCTGCTGGGGCCAACGTCCTGACTTTC	CASSQVAPGDSAGANVLTF
NA	TRBV28	TRBJ2-4	NA	TGTGCCAGCAGTTTTCCTGGACAGTTAATCTACATTCAGTACTTC	CASSFPGQLIYIQYF
TRBD2	TRBV7-2	TRBJ2-5	NA	TGTGCCACCGGGGGGCGGGAGGCGGAGACCCAGTACTTC	CATGGREAETQYF
TRBD2	TRBV28	TRBJ2-1	NA	TGTGCCAGCAGTAAACTAGCGGGAACTAGCGAGCAGTTCTTC	CASSKLAGTSEQFF
NA	TRBV5-6	TRBJ2-1	NA	TGTGCCAGCAGCTCGGGACACTTTAAGCAGTTCTTC	CASSSGHFKQFF
TRBD2	TRBV11-2	TRBJ2-3	once	TGTGCCAGCAGCTTAGGCCTAGGCGGGAGTTCAGATACGCAGTATTTT	CASSLGLGGSSDTQYF
TRBD2	TRBV27	TRBJ2-7	NA	TGTGCCAGCAGTTTATCGGGACTAGCGGCCTCCTACGAGCAGTACTTC	CASSLSGLAASYEQYF
TRBD1	TRBV7-9	TRBJ2-1	NA	TGTGCCAGCAGTCCACAGGGGTCTCCCGACAATGAGCAGTTCTTC	CASSPQGSPDNEQFF
NA	TRBV21-1	TRBJ1-2	NA	NA	CGYICGYTF
NA	TRBV7-3	TRBJ2-7	NA	TGTGCCAGCAGCTTAATGCCTAGTCCCGCATACGAGCAGTACTTC	CASSLMPSPAYEQYF
NA	TRBV7-8	TRBJ2-5	NA	TGTGCCAGCAGCTTAAGCGTCAACTCAAAAGAGACCCAGTACTTC	CASSLSVNSKETQYF
NA	TRBV6-5	TRBJ2-5	NA	TGTGCCAGCCGTGGTGGAGGGGTGTCGGAGACCCAGTACTTC	CASRGGGVSETQYF
NA	TRBV4-2	TRBJ2-7	NA	TGTGCCAGCAGCAACCAAGTAGAGCAGTACTTC	CASSNQVEQYF
NA	TRBV2	TRBJ1-1	NA	TGTGCCAACGCCTTCCTAGGGGTAGAGGTCCCTGAAGCTTTCTTT	CANAFLGVEVPEAFF
NA	TRBV7-9	TRBJ2-1	NA	TGTGCCAGCAGCTCTTTCGACACTTCCTACAATGAGCAGTTCTTC	CASSSFDTSYNEQFF
NA	TRBV30	TRBJ1-4	NA	TGTGCCTGGAGTGTAACTTGGACAGAGGCGGAAAAACTGTTTTTT	CAWSVTWTEAEKLFF
NA	TRBV7-2	TRBJ2-7	NA	TGTGCCAGCAGCGACCAGGGTGGCCGCTTTTCCTACGAGCAGTACTTC	CASSDQGGRFSYEQYF
NA	TRBV7-9	TRBJ2-3	NA	TGTGCCAGCAGCTCCCCACTGCCACGGGGACTTCCATCACCAGATACGCAGTATTTT	CASSSPLPRGLPSPDTQYF